The clone carrying this T cell receptor beta chain was seen a few times. Its antigen is currently unknown. These data belong to a study of CD8 T cells in ankylosing spondylitis. Study-wide results and caveats: Ankylosing spondylitis blood seemed to carry a telltale TCR beta motif made of roughly 8 highly homologous variants. Matched ankylosing spondylitis synovial fluid reportedly contained a significantly enriched population of disease-linked clones.

In germline, CDR1 is SGHAT, CDR2 FQDESV (reference sequence). The CDR3 extends over 17 amino acids. V was trimmed by 5 bases and J by 6 bases, leaving 22 bases between them. The TCR beta libraries were generated through quantitative 5'-RACE incorporating molecular barcodes. TCRdb used MiXCR to reprocess the 5' RACE reads, holding one entry per CDR3 protein. The profile shows 500,000 to 550,000 distinct CDR3 sequences, over 9.5% of them singletons. The sequenced sample consisted of blood, either unsorted or a sorted T cell fraction (not recorded which). The TCR comes from a male donor with ankylosing spondylitis. The chain combines TRBV11-1 with TRBJ2-2, with D tentatively TRBD2 (7 bases). CDR3 nucleotide sequence: TGTGCCAGCAGCATAGGGGGGGAGCCGCGGGGTCCCGGGGAGCTGTTTTTT. The encoded protein is CASSIGGEPRGPGELFF.